This TCR beta chain derives from a study of beta chain features in type 1 diabetes. About the research overall: No patient-donor differences in age, gender, total cells or subset yield.

The study's findings and limits: Significant though moderate, a shortening of TCRB CDR3s appeared in all four CD4+ subsets of Type 1 diabetes patients.

All of the isolated RNA was reverse transcribed, so expressed TCRB transcripts were sequenced. Assay used: immunoSEQ multiplex PCR; TCRdb lists only in-frame clones, some missing. Here the sample spans under 950,000 clones, roughly 17% being singletons. This clone was counted a few times. The antigen is undetermined. Trimming pared 1 base from V and 5 bases from J, leaving 10 bases between. The germline V gene has CDR1 SGHRS and CDR2 YFSETQ. The CDR3 is made up of 14 amino acids. This chain connects TRBV5-1 to TRBJ2-1; a possible D gene is TRBD2 (6 bases). Sequencing was done on a sample of naive CD4+ T cells from blood. This TCR derives from a woman younger than 30 in good health. In DNA form, the CDR3 reads TGCGCCAGCAGCTTGAGGCGGGGAAACAATGAGCAGTTCTTC. This gives the protein CASSLRRGNNEQFF.